This is a list of T cell receptor beta chains from one sample in a study of cytomegalovirus exposure and HLA in healthy donors. Repertoires were generated with immunoSEQ multiplex PCR, while TCRdb's copy carries only in-frame clones and drops some. The profile shows around 100,000 clones, over 75% of them singletons. The sample comprised PBMCs. Receptors were obtained from a female donor in good health and CMV-seropositive. The CDR3 runs from the conserved cysteine through the conserved F or W. D genes are given only for firm matches. Rows may omit the clone size; those that give it use once, few, many or a size class.

V gene: TRBV4-2; clone size: -; D gene: TRBD2; J gene: TRBJ2-7; CDR3 length: 13; CDR3 protein: CASSPGGSYEQYF; CDR3 DNA: TGTGCCAGCAGCCCGGGGGGGAGCTACGAGCAGTACTTC
V gene: TRBV19; clone size: -; D gene: TRBD2; J gene: TRBJ2-1; CDR3 length: 14; CDR3 protein: CASRGLAGTNEQFF; CDR3 DNA: TGTGCCAGTAGGGGACTAGCGGGCACCAATGAGCAGTTCTTC
V gene: TRBV5-1; clone size: -; D gene: -; J gene: TRBJ2-7; CDR3 length: 14; CDR3 protein: CASSLAGSAYEQYF; CDR3 DNA: TGCGCCAGCAGCTTGGCGGGATCGGCCTACGAGCAGTACTTC
V gene: TRBV13; clone size: -; D gene: TRBD1; J gene: TRBJ2-7; CDR3 length: 16; CDR3 protein: CASSPWGGTGSYEQYF; CDR3 DNA: TGTGCCAGCAGCCCATGGGGCGGGACAGGGTCGTACGAGCAGTACTTC
V gene: TRBV7-2; clone size: -; D gene: -; J gene: TRBJ1-2; CDR3 length: 14; CDR3 protein: CASSPKTENYGYTF; CDR3 DNA: TGTGCCAGCAGCCCTAAGACAGAAAACTATGGCTACACCTTC
V gene: TRBV9; clone size: few; D gene: -; J gene: TRBJ2-2; CDR3 length: 14; CDR3 protein: CASSPRQNTGELFF; CDR3 DNA: TGTGCCAGCAGCCCTCGACAGAATACCGGGGAGCTGTTTTTT
V gene: TRBV6-5; clone size: -; D gene: TRBD2; J gene: TRBJ2-1; CDR3 length: 14; CDR3 protein: CASSFGTSGSEQFF; CDR3 DNA: TGTGCCAGCAGTTTCGGGACTAGCGGGAGTGAGCAGTTCTTC
V gene: TRBV7-2; clone size: -; D gene: -; J gene: TRBJ2-7; CDR3 length: 16; CDR3 protein: CASSSPRGRGSYEQYF; CDR3 DNA: TGTGCCAGCAGCAGCCCCCGGGGGCGGGGGAGTTACGAGCAGTACTTC
V gene: TRBV5-1; clone size: -; D gene: TRBD2; J gene: TRBJ2-5; CDR3 length: 15; CDR3 protein: CASSGSGANQETQYF; CDR3 DNA: TGCGCCAGCAGCGGGAGCGGGGCCAACCAAGAGACCCAGTACTTC
V gene: TRBV2; clone size: -; D gene: TRBD2; J gene: TRBJ2-7; CDR3 length: 15; CDR3 protein: CASKGRGEYSYEQYF; CDR3 DNA: TGTGCCAGCAAAGGACGGGGGGAATACTCCTACGAGCAGTACTTC
V gene: TRBV28; clone size: -; D gene: TRBD2; J gene: TRBJ2-2; CDR3 length: 14; CDR3 protein: CASYSGRNTGELFF; CDR3 DNA: TGTGCCAGCTATAGCGGGAGGAACACCGGGGAGCTGTTTTTT
V gene: TRBV23-1; clone size: -; D gene: -; J gene: TRBJ2-1; CDR3 length: 17; CDR3 protein: CASSQSSSRDGVNEQFF; CDR3 DNA: TGCGCCAGCAGTCAATCGTCGTCCAGGGATGGTGTTAATGAGCAGTTCTTC
V gene: TRBV7-2; clone size: -; D gene: -; J gene: TRBJ2-3; CDR3 length: 12; CDR3 protein: CASSPRGDTQYF; CDR3 DNA: TGTGCCAGCAGCCCCAGGGGAGATACGCAGTATTTT
V gene: TRBV7-2; clone size: -; D gene: TRBD1; J gene: TRBJ1-4; CDR3 length: 14; CDR3 protein: CASSPTGTNEKLFF; CDR3 DNA: TGTGCCAGCAGCCCGACAGGGACTAATGAAAAACTGTTTTTT
V gene: TRBV30; clone size: once; D gene: TRBD1; J gene: TRBJ1-2; CDR3 length: 13; CDR3 protein: CAWTTGGDYGYTF; CDR3 DNA: TGTGCCTGGACGACAGGGGGCGACTATGGCTACACCTTC
V gene: TRBV9; clone size: -; D gene: -; J gene: TRBJ1-3; CDR3 length: 17; CDR3 protein: CASSAFPTTDSGNTIYF; CDR3 DNA: TGTGCCAGCAGCGCTTTCCCTACGACAGACTCTGGAAACACCATATATTTT
V gene: TRBV7-9; clone size: few; D gene: TRBD1; J gene: TRBJ1-6; CDR3 length: 14; CDR3 protein: CASSQTGADSPLHF; CDR3 DNA: TGTGCCAGCAGCCAGACAGGGGCGGATTCACCCCTCCACTTT
V gene: TRBV10-3; clone size: -; D gene: TRBD1; J gene: TRBJ2-7; CDR3 length: 19; CDR3 protein: CAISESTHSGTGIPYEQYF; CDR3 DNA: TGTGCCATCAGTGAGTCGACTCATTCCGGGACAGGGATACCATACGAGCAGTACTTC
V gene: TRBV18; clone size: -; D gene: -; J gene: TRBJ1-1; CDR3 length: 13; CDR3 protein: CASSPAGSTEAFF; CDR3 DNA: TGTGCCAGCTCACCGGCAGGGTCAACTGAAGCTTTCTTT
V gene: TRBV27; clone size: -; D gene: TRBD1; J gene: TRBJ1-2; CDR3 length: 14; CDR3 protein: CASSPWTGSYGYTF; CDR3 DNA: TGTGCCAGCAGTCCGTGGACAGGGAGCTATGGCTACACCTTC
V gene: TRBV7-9; clone size: -; D gene: TRBD2; J gene: TRBJ2-7; CDR3 length: 15; CDR3 protein: CSSSLVRGGRDEQYF; CDR3 DNA: TGTTCCAGCAGCTTGGTGCGGGGGGGCCGGGACGAGCAGTACTTC
V gene: TRBV11-2; clone size: few; D gene: -; J gene: TRBJ2-7; CDR3 length: 16; CDR3 protein: CASSLEGGHPPYEQYF; CDR3 DNA: TGTGCCAGCAGCTTAGAGGGGGGGCACCCCCCCTACGAGCAGTACTTC